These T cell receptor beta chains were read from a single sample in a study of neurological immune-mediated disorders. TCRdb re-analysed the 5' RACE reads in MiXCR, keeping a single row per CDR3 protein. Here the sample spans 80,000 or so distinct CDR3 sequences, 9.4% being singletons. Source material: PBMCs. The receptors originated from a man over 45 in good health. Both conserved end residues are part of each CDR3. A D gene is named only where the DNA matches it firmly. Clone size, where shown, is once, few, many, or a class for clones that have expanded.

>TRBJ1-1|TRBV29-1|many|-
TGCAGCGACATCAGGGGAGGCACTGAAGCTTTCTTT
CSDIRGGTEAFF
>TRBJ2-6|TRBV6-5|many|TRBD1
TGTGCCAGCAGTTTCTTGACAGGGGGCGGGTCTGGGGCCAACGTCCTGACTTTC
CASSFLTGGGSGANVLTF
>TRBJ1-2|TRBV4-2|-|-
TGTGCCAGCAACCGCGGGAATTCAGAGGACTATGGCTACACCTTC
CASNRGNSEDYGYTF
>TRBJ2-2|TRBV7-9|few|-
TGTGCCAGCAGCCCGACCCTCTTCCAAACCGGGGAGCTGTTTTTT
CASSPTLFQTGELFF
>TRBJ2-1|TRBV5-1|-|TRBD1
TGCGCCAGCAGCTCGGGACAGACAAACAATGAGCAGTTCTTC
CASSSGQTNNEQFF
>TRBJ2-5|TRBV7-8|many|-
TGTGCCAGCAGTCAACCTGGGGCAGTTGAAGGAGAGACCCAGTACTTC
CASSQPGAVEGETQYF
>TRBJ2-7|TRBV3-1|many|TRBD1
TGTGCCAGCAGCCAAGACCCCGGACAGGTAACCCACGAGCAGTACTTC
CASSQDPGQVTHEQYF
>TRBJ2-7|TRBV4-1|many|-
TGCGCCAGCAGCCAAGATGCGCAGGTTCTCTCCTACGAGCAGTACTTC
CASSQDAQVLSYEQYF
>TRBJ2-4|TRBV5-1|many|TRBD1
TGCGCCAGCAGTTTTACGGGACAGGGGACCAAAAACATTCAGTACTTC
CASSFTGQGTKNIQYF
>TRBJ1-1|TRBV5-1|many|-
TGCGCCAGCAGCCTTTATTCTCCAAAGGGGACTGAAGCTTTCTTT
CASSLYSPKGTEAFF